These 32 T cell receptor beta chains originate from one sample sequenced in a study of CD8+ T cells in alopecia areata. The treatment here: oral pan-JAK inhibitor, 5-10 mg twice daily. Sequencing templates came from extracted RNA that was reverse transcribed into cDNA. Only in-frame clones appear in the TCRdb table, and some are missing; sequencing was by immunoSEQ multiplex PCR. The sample has some 100,000 clones, just under 60% seen once; the top ten hold about 15%. The sample was CD8+ T cells sorted from blood, taken at roughly week 58, from a patient treated with tofacitinib. Receptors were obtained from a human donor with alopecia areata.

The rearrangement links TRBV10-1 to TRBJ2-7; possible D gene TRBD1, 6 bases. Germline V gives CDR1 WNHNN, CDR2 SYGVQD (reference sequence). Trimming left V 2 bases short and J 7 bases short, with 18 bases between. This CDR3 contains 15 residues. CDR3 region: CASSERLRQAGEQYF. In DNA, the CDR3 is TGCGCCAGCAGTGAGAGATTAAGACAGGCTGGAGAGCAGTACTTC.

This chain uses TRBV7-3 with TRBJ1-1; D uncertain. The CDR3 has 13 residues. Trimming cost V 4 bases and J 4 bases, with 10 bases left between them. Germline assignment: CDR1 SGHTA and CDR2 FQGTGA. CDR3: CASSYGVGTEAFF. CDR3 bases: TGTGCCAGCAGCTACGGGGTCGGCACTGAAGCTTTCTTT.

The chain uses TRBV6-6 and TRBJ2-6; D is unresolved. This CDR3 has 13 residues. Germline V gives CDR1 MNHNY, CDR2 SVGAGI (reference sequence). V shed 5 bases and J shed 6 bases, with 8 bases lying between them. The CDR3 spells CASSLPEANVLTF. Here the CDR3 DNA reads TGTGCCAGCAGTCTACCAGAGGCCAACGTCCTGACTTTC.

V and J are TRBV10-3 and TRBJ2-5; D is possibly TRBD1 or TRBD2 (5 bases each). CDR3 length equals 16 residues. V lost 6 bases and J 7 bases, leaving 24 bases between the germline ends. The germline CDR1 and CDR2 sequences are ENHRY and SYGVKD. In DNA, the CDR3 is TGTGCCATCAGCCCGACGACAGAGGGCGTTTTAGGGACCCAGTACTTC. Residues: CAISPTTEGVLGTQYF.

The sample holds a few counts of this clone. The chain is built from TRBV29-1 and TRBJ2-2, with D possibly TRBD1 on 6 matching bases. Trimming pared 6 bases from V and 7 bases from J, leaving 12 bases between. This CDR3 contains 12 residues. In germline, CDR1 is SQVTM, CDR2 ANQGSEA. CDR3 coding DNA: TGCAGCGTCCCCGACAGGCTCGGGGAGCTGTTTTTT. Translation gives CSVPDRLGELFF.

The V and J genes are TRBV13 and TRBJ2-7; D perhaps matches TRBD2 (6 bases). The germline V gene has CDR1 PRHDT and CDR2 FYEKMQ (reference sequence). CDR3 size: 11 residues. Trimming removed 5 bases from V and 7 bases from J, with 9 bases in between. CDR3 nucleotides: TGTGCCAGCAGCATGACTAGTGAGCAGTACTTC. It yields the protein CASSMTSEQYF.

This chain uses TRBV5-1 with TRBJ2-5; 12 bases are a match to TRBD1. J gave up 4 bases and V 2 bases, and 9 bases lay outside the gene matches. This CDR3 spans 17 amino acids. Germline V CDR1 and CDR2: SGHRS, YFSETQ. The CDR3 DNA follows: TGCGCCAGCAGCTTTAGCGGGACAGGGGGCGCGGCAGAGACCCAGTACTTC. It encodes CASSFSGTGGAAETQYF.

The table lists this clone with a few counts. The chain joins TRBV13 to TRBJ2-7; D gene uncertain. CDR1 and CDR2 (germline): PRHDT, FYEKMQ (reference sequence). The length of the CDR3 is 12 residues. V was cut by 0 bases and J by 2 bases, with 2 bases left in between. CDR3 sequence (DNA): TGTGCCAGCAGCTTAGGGGCCTACGAGCAGTACTTC. Protein product: CASSLGAYEQYF.

The V call is TRBV29-1, the J call TRBJ2-1, with 9 bases identical to TRBD2. The CDR3 length is 18 residues. From germline, CDR1 is SQVTM and CDR2 ANQGSEA. The trim removed 4 bases at V and 2 bases at J, leaving 15 bases unmatched. For the CDR3, the DNA is TGCAGCGTTGCTTTCATTAGCGGGGGTGCATCGACCTACAATGAGCAGTTCTTC. Protein product: CSVAFISGGASTYNEQFF.

This sequence joins TRBV7-6 and TRBJ2-7, with D possibly TRBD2 on 5 matching bases. The germline V and J ends were trimmed by 5 bases and 7 bases, with 12 bases remaining between them. The CDR3 contains 12 residues. Per germline, CDR1 SGHVS and CDR2 FNYEAQ. The CDR3, as DNA: TGTGCCAGCAGCCGGGCCACGGGGGAGCAGTACTTC. Translating gives CASSRATGEQYF.

This rearrangement joins TRBV9 to TRBJ2-1; 9 nucleotides align to TRBD2. The CDR3 loop spans 17 amino acids. Germline V gene data show CDR1 as SGDLS and CDR2 as YYNGEE. Trimming took 0 bases from V and 5 from J; bases not matched to a gene: 9. The CDR3 reads CASSVGLWTSVNNEQFF. CDR3 DNA: TGTGCCAGCAGCGTAGGTCTTTGGACTAGCGTTAACAATGAGCAGTTCTTC. Based on the CDR3 plus reference TRBV9 and TRBJ2-1, the full variable domain is DSGVTQTPKHLITATGQRVTLRCSPRSGDLSVYWYQQSLDQGLQFLIQYYNGEERAKGNILERFSAQQFPDLHSELNLSSLELGDSALYFCASSVGLWTSVNNEQFFGPGTRLTVL.

DNA for the CDR3: TGTGCCAGCAGCCGCTTCGAAGAGACCCAGTACTTC. Its protein product is CASSRFEETQYF. The chain recombines TRBV7-6 with TRBJ2-5, with D unclear. The CDR3 has 12 residues. The V end was cut by 5 bases, the J end by 3 bases, with 7 bases between. Germline CDR1 SGHVS, CDR2 FNYEAQ.

A few counts support this clone. The chain links TRBV30 to TRBJ2-5, with 9 bases identical to TRBD1. The CDR3 contains 13 residues. Germline CDR1 GTSNPN, CDR2 SVGIG (reference sequence). V was clipped by 4 bases and J by 5 bases; unmatched bases: 5. CDR3 in amino acids: CAWIQGAGETQYF. CDR3 bases: TGTGCCTGGATACAGGGGGCCGGGGAGACCCAGTACTTC. The whole variable domain, remainder taken from reference TRBV30 and TRBJ2-5, is SQTIHQWPATLVQPVGSPLSLECTVEGTSNPNLYWYRQAAGRGLQLLFYSVGIGQISSEVPQNLSASRPQDRQFILSSKKLLLSDSGFYLCAWIQGAGETQYFGPGTRLLVL.

This clone was found once. CDR3 protein: CASSTKLQGNTGELFF. The DNA of the CDR3 is TGTGCCAGCAGCACAAAGCTGCAGGGTAACACCGGGGAGCTGTTTTTT. This chain links TRBV7-3 with TRBJ2-2; perhaps TRBD1 as D (5 bases). Trimming left V 5 bases short and J 2 bases short, with 15 bases between. CDR3 length equals 16 residues. The germline V gene encodes CDR1 SGHTA and CDR2 FQGTGA.

The rearrangement joins TRBV12-5 to TRBJ2-7; TRBD1 agrees at 11 bases. Germline loops: CDR1 LGHNT, CDR2 FRNRAP. This CDR3 has 15 amino acids. V lost 5 bases to trimming and J lost 3 bases; unmatched junction nucleotides: 6. The CDR3 DNA follows: TGTGCTAGTGGTGCCCCGGGACAGGGGGACTACGAGCAGTACTTC. Residues: CASGAPGQGDYEQYF.

The V call is TRBV7-9, the J call TRBJ2-2; D not resolved. The CDR3 runs to 13 residues. Germline V CDR1 and CDR2: SEHNR, FQNEAQ (reference sequence). V lost 4 bases to trimming and J lost 4 bases, with 7 bases between them. The CDR3 reads CASSSSSTGELFF. CDR3 in DNA: TGTGCCAGCAGCTCCTCTAGCACCGGGGAGCTGTTTTTT.

CDR3 bases: TGTGCCAGCAGCTTAGGGGTGCAGGGACACTGGCCCTACGAGCAGTACTTC. Amino acid sequence: CASSLGVQGHWPYEQYF. V gene TRBV7-8 combines with J gene TRBJ2-7, with D possibly TRBD1 on 6 matching bases. CDR1 and CDR2 from the germline V gene are SGHVS and FQNEAQ. The CDR3 extends over 17 amino acids. Between the trimmed V and J ends, which lost 1 base and 2 bases, there was a span of 18 bases.

This clone was observed once. The chain couples TRBV14 to TRBJ1-4, with D tentatively TRBD1 (6 bases). Trimming removed 5 bases from V and 8 bases from J, with 18 bases in between. The germline V gene has CDR1 SGHDN and CDR2 FVKESK. The CDR3 consists of 15 residues. The CDR3 bases are TGTGCCAGCAGCGCCGTGGGGGGCCGAAGGGAAAAACTGTTTTTT. As protein: CASSAVGGRREKLFF.

This clone was seen a single time. This chain connects TRBV2 to TRBJ2-1; no clear D gene. The germline V and J ends were trimmed by 7 bases and 7 bases, with 11 bases remaining between them. This CDR3 region has 12 residues. CDR1 and CDR2 (germline): SNHLY, FYNNEI. The CDR3, as DNA: TGTGCCAGCAACCTCTATCGGAATGAGCAGTTCTTC. Translating it yields CASNLYRNEQFF.

The chain has TRBV29-1 and TRBJ2-2; possibly TRBD2 for D (6 bases). CDR1 is SQVTM, CDR2 ANQGSEA, per germline. This CDR3 spans 13 amino acids. The ends were cut back, 7 bases at V and 3 bases at J, with 12 bases in the middle. CDR3 nucleotide sequence: TGCAGCGCAGATTCTAGCGACACCGGGGAGCTGTTTTTT. Encoded protein: CSADSSDTGELFF.

In this sample, this clone turned up a few times. The gene calls are TRBV4-2 and TRBJ2-5; TRBD1 matches at 7 bases. Germline trimming cut 2 bases from V and 1 base from J; bases unmatched to any gene: 4. Looked up from germline, CDR1 is LGHNA and CDR2 is YNFKEQ. This CDR3 has 15 residues. The CDR3 DNA reads as TGTGCCAGCAGCCAAAAGGGGGCGATCCAAGAGACCCAGTACTTC. Amino acids: CASSQKGAIQETQYF.

The sample holds one count of this clone. V gene TRBV6-1 combines with J gene TRBJ2-5, with TRBD2 matching 12 bases. This CDR3 has 20 amino acids. Germline CDR1 MNHNS, CDR2 SASEGT. With V trimmed by 2 bases and J by 4 bases, 17 bases remained unmatched. As DNA, the CDR3 is TGTGCCAGCAGTGAACGAATTCACACTAGCGGGGGGCTGGGGGCAGAGACCCAGTACTTC. Protein product: CASSERIHTSGGLGAETQYF.

The J gene is TRBJ1-5, the V gene TRBV4-1; D is undetermined. Between the trimmed V and J ends, which lost 3 bases and 7 bases, there was a span of 10 bases. The CDR3 is 13 residues long. CDR1 is MGHRA and CDR2 is YSYEKL in the germline V gene. The CDR3 here is CASSQGTEQPQHF. The CDR3 DNA reads as TGCGCCAGCAGCCAGGGCACGGAACAGCCCCAGCATTTT.

This clone was counted once. V is TRBV5-6 and J is TRBJ2-5; tentatively, D is TRBD1 or TRBD2 (5 bases each). Germline V gene lookup returns CDR1 SGHDT and CDR2 YYEEEE. The CDR3 is 14 residues long. V lost 4 bases and J lost 2, with 12 bases in between. Here the CDR3 DNA reads TGTGCCAGCAGCACGGGACCGAGACAAGAGACCCAGTACTTC. Translation gives CASSTGPRQETQYF.

This clone turned up a few times. The chain carries TRBV15 and TRBJ2-7; possibly TRBD2 for D (5 bases). CDR3 length: 17 amino acids. Trimming stripped 1 base from V and 7 bases from J, with 23 bases between. Looked up from germline, CDR1 is LNHNV and CDR2 is YYDKDF (reference sequence). CDR3 amino acids: CATSRVTVTHPEGEQYF. The CDR3, as DNA: TGTGCCACCAGCAGAGTAACAGTCACCCACCCAGAGGGAGAGCAGTACTTC.

The rearrangement uses TRBV13 and TRBJ2-6; no definite D call. V was cut by 3 bases and J by 0 bases, with 6 bases left in between. This CDR3 spans 15 amino acids. In germline, CDR1 is PRHDT, CDR2 FYEKMQ (reference sequence). The CDR3 DNA reads as TGTGCCAGCAGCTTTTTTAGCTCTGGGGCCAACGTCCTGACTTTC. It yields the protein CASSFFSSGANVLTF.

The chain recombines TRBV19 with TRBJ2-6; D unresolved. CDR1 is LNHDA, CDR2 SQIVND, per germline (reference sequence). This CDR3 has 15 residues. V was shortened by 2 bases and J by 4 bases, with 9 bases between the two germline ends. CDR3 sequence reads: CASSISESGANVLTF. In DNA, the CDR3 is TGTGCCAGTAGTATATCGGAATCCGGGGCCAACGTCCTGACTTTC.

This clone occurred a few times. V is TRBV6-5 and J is TRBJ2-7, with D possibly called TRBD1 or TRBD2 (5 bases each). The CDR3 is 15 residues long. V lost 6 bases and J 0 bases, leaving 15 bases between the germline ends. Germline V CDR1 and CDR2: MNHEY, SVGAGI. This CDR3 reads CASSGTLESSYEQYF. Here the CDR3 DNA reads TGTGCCAGCAGCGGGACGCTCGAAAGCTCCTACGAGCAGTACTTC.

This rearrangement joins TRBV6-6 to TRBJ2-7, with 8 nucleotides matching TRBD1. The V gene end was trimmed by 0 bases and the J gene end by 4 bases; junction bases not matched to a gene: 5. Per germline, CDR1 MNHNY and CDR2 SVGAGI (reference sequence). This CDR3 contains 15 residues. The DNA of the CDR3 is TGTGCCAGCAGTTACTCACGGGACAGGAATTACGAGCAGTACTTC. This encodes CASSYSRDRNYEQYF.

The V call is TRBV2, the J call TRBJ2-5; 7 positions agree with TRBD1. V trimming: 6 bases; J trimming: 2 bases; junction bases outside the gene matches: 12. Germline V CDR1 and CDR2: SNHLY, FYNNEI. The CDR3 runs to 16 residues. For the CDR3, the DNA is TGTGCCAGCAGAGGGACAGCCGAAAGACGACAAGAGACCCAGTACTTC. It is translated as CASRGTAERRQETQYF. Together with reference TRBV2 and TRBJ2-5, the CDR3 gives the full variable domain: EPEVTQTPSHQVTQMGQEVILRCVPISNHLYFYWYRQILGQKVEFLVSFYNNEISEKSEIFDDQFSVERPDGSNFTLKIRSTKLEDSAMYFCASRGTAERRQETQYFGPGTRLLVL.

V usage is TRBV11-3 and J usage is TRBJ2-2; D is perhaps TRBD2 (6 bases). The CDR3 covers 17 residues. The germline V gene has CDR1 SGHNT and CDR2 YENEEA. The V end lost 3 bases, the J end lost 6 bases, and 20 bases lay between the germline ends. The CDR3 loop reads CASSLEGRLSRAGELFF. CDR3 coding DNA: TGTGCCAGCAGCTTGGAGGGGAGACTAAGTCGGGCCGGGGAGCTGTTTTTT.

The chain couples TRBV19 to TRBJ1-5; D is unresolved. V dropped 5 bases and J dropped 2 bases, with 13 bases sitting between them. CDR1 is LNHDA and CDR2 is SQIVND in the germline V gene (reference sequence). This CDR3 is 15 amino acids long. The CDR3 protein is CASSASQIRNQPQHF. Here the CDR3 DNA reads TGTGCCAGTAGTGCCTCACAGATCCGCAATCAGCCCCAGCATTTT. The variable domain in full, with the rest retrieved from reference TRBV19 and TRBJ1-5, is DGGITQSPKYLFRKEGQNVTLSCEQNLNHDAMYWYRQDPGQGLRLIYYSQIVNDFQKGDIAEGYSVSREKKESFPLTVTSAQKNPTAFYLCASSASQIRNQPQHFGDGTRLSIL.